Described below is a single T cell receptor beta chain sequence and its context. The antigen this receptor binds is unknown. Per-nucleotide qualities are absent, and no much larger clonotype sits a single base away. This sample is drawn from a study of blood T cell repertoires in COVID-19 (dated by TCRdb to about 2020). Regarding the complete study: Samples covering the acute and convalescent phases of COVID-19 were provided by collaborators in the United States, Italy and Spain. The material from the prospective study consisted of cDNA or gDNA derived from T cells, B-cell-depleted T cells, or PBMCs. Subjects who had been exposed to COVID-19, were actively infected with it, or had recovered from it provided the deeply sampled blood TCRbeta repertoires that made up the dataset. A freely available public database, intended as a resource for researchers studying the immune response to SARS-CoV-2, is where the repertoires were released. The samples were drawn from two sources: the first 160 participants of the ongoing ImmuneRACE study, and approximately 1,300 subjects contributed by 6 global collaborators. The sample metadata nearly always contained a de-identified subject ID, COVID-19 status, age in years and sex. Where available, HLA class I and class II types were taken from metadata supplied by the sample provider and were not determined by assay-based typing. Points the paper makes about the study in general: The amount of clinical and demographic metadata varied by source and participant and was provided uncurated.

TCRbeta CDR3 regions were amplified from genomic DNA using the immunoSEQ Assay, a bias-controlled multiplex PCR. The study's own analysis went as follows. The number of nucleated cells in each sample was estimated by amplification of reference gene primers within the assay. To quantify the absolute abundance of each unique TCRbeta CDR3 rearrangement, sequence reads were collapsed and filtered. For each sample, productive Simpson clonality was calculated as the square root of Simpson's diversity index over productive rearrangements. This immuneACCESS table, as held by TCRdb, lists in-frame sequences with V and J called but not all clones. Of the missing ones, under half trace to an unresolved V gene in checked studies; the others have no known cause. That table supplies the V and J calls and clone size; D and trimming were determined from the DNA. Present in this sample are under 95,000 clones, around 87% of which were seen just once. 7% to 8% of the sample is held by the ten biggest clonotypes.

CDR1 and CDR2 are read off the germline V gene as SGHNT and YENEEA. Trimming takes 2 bases off V and 7 bases off J; junction bases not matched to a gene: 12. From the cysteine through the phenylalanine, the CDR3 covers 18 amino acids. The sequence is cut down to CDR3 DNA, 54 bases in frame from base 1. Whole blood was collected in K2EDTA tubes by collaborating institutions according to the institutions' own protocols. For TCRbeta analysis, collaborators shipped samples in one of three forms: frozen whole blood, isolated PBMCs, or DNA extracted from either of those sample types. The rearranged chain carries TRBV11-3 and TRBJ1-6; 9 bases in the junction line up with TRBD1. Input material: peripheral blood. The source of this sequence is a human donor with acute or convalescent COVID-19. The donor label of this sample is uncertain. The nucleotide sequence is TGTGCCAGCAGCTTACCCGTTCTGGGACAGGGACGGAATTCACCCCTCCACTTT. Its translation reads: CASSLPVLGQGRNSPLHF.